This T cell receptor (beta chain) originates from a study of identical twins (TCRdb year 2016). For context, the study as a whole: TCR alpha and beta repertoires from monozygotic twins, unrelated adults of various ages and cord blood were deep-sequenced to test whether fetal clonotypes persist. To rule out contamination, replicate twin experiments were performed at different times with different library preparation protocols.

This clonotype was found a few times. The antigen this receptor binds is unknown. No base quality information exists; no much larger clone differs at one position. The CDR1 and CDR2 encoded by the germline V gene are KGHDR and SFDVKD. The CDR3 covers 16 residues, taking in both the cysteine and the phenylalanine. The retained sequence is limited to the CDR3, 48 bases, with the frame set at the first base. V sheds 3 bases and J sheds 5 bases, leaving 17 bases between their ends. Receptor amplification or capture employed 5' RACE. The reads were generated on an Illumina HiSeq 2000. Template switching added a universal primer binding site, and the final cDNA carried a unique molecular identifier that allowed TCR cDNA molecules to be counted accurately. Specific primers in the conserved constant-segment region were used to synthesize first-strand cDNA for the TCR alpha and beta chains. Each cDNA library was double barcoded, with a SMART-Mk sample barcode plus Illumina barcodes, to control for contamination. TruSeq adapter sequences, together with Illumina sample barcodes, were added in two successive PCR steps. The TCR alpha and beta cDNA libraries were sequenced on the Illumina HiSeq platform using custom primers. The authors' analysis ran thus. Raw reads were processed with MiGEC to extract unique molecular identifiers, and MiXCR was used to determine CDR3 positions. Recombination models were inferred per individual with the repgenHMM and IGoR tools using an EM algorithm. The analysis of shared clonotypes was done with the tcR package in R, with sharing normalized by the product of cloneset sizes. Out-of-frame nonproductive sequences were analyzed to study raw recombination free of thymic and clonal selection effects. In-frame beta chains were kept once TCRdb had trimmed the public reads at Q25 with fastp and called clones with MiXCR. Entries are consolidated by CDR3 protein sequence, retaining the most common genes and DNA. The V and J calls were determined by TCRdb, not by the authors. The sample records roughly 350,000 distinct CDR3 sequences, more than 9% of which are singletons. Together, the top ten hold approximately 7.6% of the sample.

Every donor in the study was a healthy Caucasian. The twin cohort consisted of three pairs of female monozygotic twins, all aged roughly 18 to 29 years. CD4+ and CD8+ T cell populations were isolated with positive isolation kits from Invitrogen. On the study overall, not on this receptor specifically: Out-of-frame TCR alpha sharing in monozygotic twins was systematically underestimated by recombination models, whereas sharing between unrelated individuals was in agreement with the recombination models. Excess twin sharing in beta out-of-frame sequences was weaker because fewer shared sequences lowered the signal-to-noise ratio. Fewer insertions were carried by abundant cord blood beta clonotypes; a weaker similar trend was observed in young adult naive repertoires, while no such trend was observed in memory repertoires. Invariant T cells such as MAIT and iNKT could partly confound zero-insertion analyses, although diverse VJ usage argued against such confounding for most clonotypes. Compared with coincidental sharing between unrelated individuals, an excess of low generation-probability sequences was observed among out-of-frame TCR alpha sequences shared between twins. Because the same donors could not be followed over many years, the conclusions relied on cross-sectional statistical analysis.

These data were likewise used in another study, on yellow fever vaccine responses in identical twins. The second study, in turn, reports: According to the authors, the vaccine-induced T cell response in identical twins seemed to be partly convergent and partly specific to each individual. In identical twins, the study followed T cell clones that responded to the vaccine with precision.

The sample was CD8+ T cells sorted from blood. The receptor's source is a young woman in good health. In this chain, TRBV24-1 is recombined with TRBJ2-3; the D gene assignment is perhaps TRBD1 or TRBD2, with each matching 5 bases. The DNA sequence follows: TGTGCCACCAGTGATACCCAATGGGGGAACGGAGATACGCAGTATTTT. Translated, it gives CATSDTQWGNGDTQYF.